This TCR beta chain was identified in a study of blood T cell repertoires in COVID-19. On the study more broadly: Italy, Spain and the United States were the sources of the convalescent and acute COVID-19 samples.

Libraries were prepared by immunoSEQ multiplex PCR; TCRdb keeps only in-frame clonotypes and omits some of them. The sample gives 200,000 to 250,000 clones, about nine tenths of which show up once; about 4.8% is in the top ten. The germline V gene encodes CDR1 SGHRS and CDR2 YFSETQ. Between the trimmed V and J ends, which lost 3 bases and 10 bases, there was a span of 20 bases. The CDR3 extends over 15 amino acids. The chain combines TRBV5-1 with TRBJ2-1, with D possibly TRBD1 on 5 matching bases. The specimen was peripheral blood. The sequence was obtained from a woman in her thirties or forties with acute or convalescent COVID-19. The CDR3 loop is CASSWAGFRDTEQFF. The DNA for the CDR3 is TGCGCCAGCAGCTGGGCAGGGTTCCGCGACACAGAGCAGTTCTTC.